This is a list of T cell receptor beta chains from one sample in a study of T cell responses to AZD1222 COVID-19 vaccine. Produced via immunoSEQ multiplex PCR; TCRdb's table is partial and in-frame only. The data contain under 200,000 clones, about 90% of them singletons. Sequenced material: peripheral blood, taken on day 0 of AZD1222 vaccination. The receptors here all came from an adult in good health. Both conserved end residues are part of each CDR3. Some rows have no size entry. The others give once, few or many, or a class for an expanded clone.

size	V	J	CDR3
NA	TRBV6-5	TRBJ2-1	CASSKEGNYNEQFF
NA	TRBV7-2	TRBJ1-5	CASSRTGGDQPQHF
NA	TRBV10-3	TRBJ1-6	CAIRETGTNSPLHF
few	TRBV5-1	TRBJ1-1	CASSPLTRTLSNTEAFF
NA	TRBV28	TRBJ1-1	CASKLPLVGTEAFF
NA	TRBV27	TRBJ1-6	CASSLSVTVRSPLHF
NA	TRBV7-9	TRBJ2-7	CASSLYNYEQYF
NA	TRBV7-9	TRBJ2-1	CASSTTGGHYNEQFF
once	TRBV7-9	TRBJ1-1	CASSLVTGGTEAFF
NA	TRBV25-1	TRBJ2-1	CASSESGYEQFF
NA	TRBV4-1	TRBJ1-2	CASSQVDRSPGDGYTF
NA	TRBV6-5	TRBJ1-1	CASSYRVGNTEAFF
NA	TRBV11-2	TRBJ2-4	CASQPGQGALAKNIQYF
NA	TRBV7-5	TRBJ1-2	CAFQKPGPRDYGYTF
NA	TRBV10-3	TRBJ1-1	CAISEPGAGGSTEAFF
few	TRBV6-2/TRBV6-3	TRBJ1-2	CASSVYYGYTF
once	TRBV2	TRBJ1-6	CASSEERPSPLHF
once	TRBV20-1	TRBJ1-5	CSASKKTGNQPQHF
NA	TRBV6-2/TRBV6-3	TRBJ1-1	CASSHAAGGGAFF
NA	TRBV7-9	TRBJ2-7	CASSFAGSYEQYF
NA	TRBV29-1	TRBJ1-4	CSVEWLEKLFF
NA	TRBV19	TRBJ2-1	CASSKGSGAGARSLTEQFF
NA	TRBV27	TRBJ2-7	CASSFGGSSSYEQYF
NA	TRBV27	TRBJ2-7	CASSLSQGLGYEQYF
NA	TRBV4-3	TRBJ1-5	CASSQDREGNQPQHF
NA	TRBV5-1	TRBJ2-7	CASSPSLSAIYPYEQYF
few	TRBV10-1	TRBJ2-5	CASSEGLQETQYF
NA	TRBV25-1	TRBJ2-3	CASSEYRGPTDTQYF
NA	TRBV12-3/TRBV12-4	TRBJ1-5	CASTRDRGQPQHF